This T cell receptor (beta chain) was sequenced in a study of response to subunit inactivated influenza vaccine. Study observations and caveats: That few new T cells are recruited by each seasonal influenza vaccination was the authors' suggestion.

The CDR3 contains 16 residues. Trimming removed 0 bases from V and 6 bases from J, with 18 bases in between. CDR1 DFQATT and CDR2 SNEGSKA come from the germline V gene (reference sequence). This clonotype has more than one count but fewer than ten. Its antigen is not known. MiXCR was run by TCRdb on the RT-PCR reads, yielding one entry per CDR3 protein. This sample yields 750,000 to 850,000 distinct CDR3 sequences, of which approximately 17% are seen a single time; approximately 10% belongs to the top ten. The TCR originated in a man aged 50-59 years who received an inactivated influenza vaccine. The rearrangement joins TRBV20-1 to TRBJ2-1; perhaps TRBD2 as D (6 bases). This material consisted of PBMCs from blood, taken around 5 days after vaccination. CDR3 nucleotide sequence: TGCAGTGCTAGAGATATAAACCGACTAGAGGGCAATGAGCAGTTCTTC. Its translation is CSARDINRLEGNEQFF.